This TCR beta chain came from a study of OX40 agonist ivuxolimab in advanced cancers. V was shortened by 4 bases and J by 3 bases, with 12 bases between the two germline ends. Germline-derived CDR1 and CDR2 are SEHNR and FQNEAQ (reference sequence). CDR3 length: 14 residues. Data came from immunoSEQ multiplex PCR; TCRdb stores just in-frame clones and leaves some out. The top ten hold roughly 22% of the sample, which has around 30,000 clones, about 81% seen once. The rearrangement joins TRBV7-9 to TRBJ1-2; D call uncertain. The source was CD4+ or CD8+ T cells sorted from blood, collected in a trial of the OX40 agonist ivuxolimab. The TCR originated in an adult with an advanced solid tumor such as melanoma, head and neck, liver or kidney cancer. The CDR3, as DNA: TGTGCCAGCAGCTCCCCCATTGCGCACTATGGCTACACCTTC. This translates into CASSSPIAHYGYTF.